The 22 T cell receptor beta chains listed next were all sequenced from one sample in a study of PD-1 blockade in classical Hodgkin lymphoma. TCRdb's table, derived via immunoSEQ multiplex PCR, lists solely in-frame clones and lacks some. The sample has about 28,000 clones, around 73% seen once. All patients experienced relapse after autologous stem cell transplantation, and brentuximab vedotin exposure was variable. The material sequenced was peripheral blood mononuclear cells (PBMCs), taken before the second cycle of nivolumab. The receptors were gathered from a human donor with classical Hodgkin lymphoma.

V is TRBV2 and J is TRBJ2-5, with D possibly TRBD1 on 5 matching bases. V was cut by 8 bases and J by 5 bases, with 12 bases left in between. The CDR3 runs 12 residues. CDR1 SNHLY and CDR2 FYNNEI come from the germline V gene. DNA of the CDR3: TGTGCCAGCCAGGGTACCGGTGAGACCCAGTACTTC. Translated, it gives CASQGTGETQYF. The variable domain in full, completed from reference TRBV2 and TRBJ2-5, reads EPEVTQTPSHQVTQMGQEVILRCVPISNHLYFYWYRQILGQKVEFLVSFYNNEISEKSEIFDDQFSVERPDGSNFTLKIRSTKLEDSAMYFCASQGTGETQYFGPGTRLLVL.

In this sample, this clone turned up once. The chain recombines TRBV7-7 with TRBJ1-6; 7 positions agree with TRBD1. CDR3 length: 15 residues. Germline V CDR1 and CDR2: SSHAT, FNYEAQ (reference sequence). The CDR3 loop reads CATRGTERYNSPLHF. The CDR3 DNA follows: TGTGCTACTAGGGGGACAGAGAGATATAATTCACCCCTCCACTTT.

The chain is built from TRBV7-2 and TRBJ1-2; TRBD1 agrees at 7 bases. The CDR3 contains 15 residues. Germline V gives CDR1 SGHTA, CDR2 FQGNSA. The trim removed 5 bases at V and 2 bases at J, leaving 8 bases unmatched. CDR3: CASSRGQPGNYGYTF. The CDR3 DNA is TGTGCCAGCAGCCGGGGACAGCCAGGAAACTATGGCTACACCTTC.

The chain carries TRBV14 and TRBJ1-1; D possibly corresponds to TRBD1 (6 bases). CDR3 length equals 12 residues. Trimming took 5 bases from V and 7 from J, leaving 11 bases between them. Germline V lookup: CDR1 SGHDN, CDR2 FVKESK. CDR3 protein: CASSAQGIEAFF. In DNA form, the CDR3 reads TGTGCCAGCAGCGCGCAGGGGATTGAAGCTTTCTTT.

The chain uses TRBV9 and TRBJ1-1; D ambiguous. This CDR3 has 13 amino acids. The germline gives CDR1 SGDLS, CDR2 YYNGEE. V dropped 4 bases and J dropped 0 bases, with 7 bases sitting between them. The CDR3 DNA reads TGTGCCAGCAGCCCCGCCCTGAACACTGAAGCTTTCTTT. Its translation: CASSPALNTEAFF.

V gene TRBV4-2 combines with J gene TRBJ2-1; TRBD1 might be the D (5 bases). The CDR3 has 15 residues. The germline V gene has CDR1 LGHNA and CDR2 YNFKEQ. Trimming removed 0 bases at V and 2 bases at J, with 8 bases between. The CDR3 region has the DNA TGTGCCAGCAGCCAAGAACCAGGGCCCTACAATGAGCAGTTCTTC. Its protein is CASSQEPGPYNEQFF.

In this sample, this clone is medium-sized. The rearrangement links TRBV7-9 to TRBJ2-7; D is possibly TRBD2 (5 bases). Germline loops: CDR1 SEHNR, CDR2 FQNEAQ (reference sequence). Between the trimmed V and J ends, which lost 0 bases and 5 bases, there was a span of 11 bases. This CDR3 has 14 residues. The DNA for the CDR3 is TGTGCCAGCAGCTTAGCAGGTTGGAGGCACGAGCAGTACTTC. It yields the protein CASSLAGWRHEQYF.

The rearrangement joins TRBV5-1 to TRBJ2-3; a possible D gene is TRBD2 (6 bases). The germline V gene has CDR1 SGHRS and CDR2 YFSETQ. The CDR3 is made up of 14 amino acids. Between the trimmed V and J ends, which lost 4 bases and 2 bases, there was a span of 11 bases. In DNA, the CDR3 is TGCGCCAGCAGCCCTTTAGCGGACACAGATACGCAGTATTTT. Encoded protein: CASSPLADTDTQYF. The entire variable domain, with the rest obtained from reference TRBV5-1 and TRBJ2-3, is as follows: KAGVTQTPRYLIKTRGQQVTLSCSPISGHRSVSWYQQTPGQGLQFLFEYFSETQRNKGNFPGRFSGRQFSNSRSEMNVSTLELGDSALYLCASSPLADTDTQYFGPGTRLTVL.

V and J are TRBV5-6 and TRBJ2-3; TRBD2 agrees at 12 bases. Germline V gene sequence: CDR1 SGHDT, CDR2 YYEEEE. This CDR3 region has 16 residues. J lost 2 bases, V lost 2 bases, and 3 bases had no gene match. CDR3 in amino acids: CASSFRTSGATDTQYF. CDR3 nucleotide sequence: TGTGCCAGCAGCTTCAGGACTAGCGGGGCCACAGATACGCAGTATTTT.

The chain employs TRBV29-1 and TRBJ2-3; D remains ambiguous. Trimming took off 7 bases at V and 3 bases at J, with 14 bases between the two ends. Germline-derived CDR1 and CDR2 are SQVTM and ANQGSEA. The CDR3 consists of 13 residues. The DNA of the CDR3 is TGCAGCGCCGACGCCCTATCAACAGATACGCAGTATTTT. Translation gives CSADALSTDTQYF.

A note on this clone: The junction departs from the called germline gene at one end, perhaps through a read error. J is TRBJ2-7 and V is TRBV19; D remains ambiguous. CDR3 size: 12 residues. The germline gives CDR1 LNHDA, CDR2 SQIVND (reference sequence). The CDR3 DNA is TGTGCCAGTAGTATAAAAGTGATAAAGGCGGACTTC. Translated, it gives CASSIKVIKADF.

The chain combines TRBV28 with TRBJ2-7; TRBD1 aligns across 7 bases. V gave up 4 bases and J gave up 3 bases; unmatched junction bases: 6. Germline CDR1 reads MDHEN; CDR2 reads SYDVKM. This CDR3 spans 14 amino acids. The CDR3 DNA follows: TGTGCCAGCAGTTATCGGACAGGTCACTACGAGCAGTACTTC. Protein sequence: CASSYRTGHYEQYF.

The V call is TRBV7-2, the J call TRBJ2-3; 9 bases line up with TRBD2. J was trimmed by 1 base and V by 5 bases; bases with no gene match: 10. The CDR3 consists of 17 residues. Per the germline V gene, CDR1 is SGHTA and CDR2 is FQGNSA. CDR3 in DNA: TGTGCCAGCAGCCCTGTAAGGACTAGCGCAGGCACAGATACGCAGTATTTT. Protein product: CASSPVRTSAGTDTQYF. Filled out from reference TRBV7-2 and TRBJ2-3, the complete variable domain reads GAGVSQSPSNKVTEKGKDVELRCDPISGHTALYWYRQSLGQGLEFLIYFQGNSAPDKSGLPSDRFSAERTGGSVSTLTIQRTQQEDSAVYLCASSPVRTSAGTDTQYFGPGTRLTVL.

By share of the sample, this clone is large. The V gene is TRBV27, the J gene TRBJ1-2; no reliable D call. CDR1 MNHEY and CDR2 SMNVEV come from the germline V gene (reference sequence). The V gene lost 2 bases and the J gene lost 3 bases, with 13 bases spanning the gap. The CDR3 runs to 15 residues. The CDR3 region has the DNA TGTGCCAGCAGTTTAGGTTCGCACCCCCACTATGGCTACACCTTC. Amino acids: CASSLGSHPHYGYTF.

V and J are TRBV19 and TRBJ1-6; no clear D. Per germline, CDR1 LNHDA and CDR2 SQIVND (reference sequence). Between the trimmed V and J ends, which lost 5 bases and 5 bases, there was a span of 16 bases. This CDR3 is built from 16 residues. CDR3 sequence reads: CASSHRAGRDNSPLHF. The CDR3 bases are TGTGCCAGTAGTCATCGGGCGGGGAGAGATAATTCACCCCTCCACTTT.

The chain couples TRBV27 to TRBJ2-7; tentatively, D is TRBD1 or TRBD2 (5 bases each). CDR1 MNHEY and CDR2 SMNVEV come from the germline V gene (reference sequence). V lost 5 bases and J lost 4, with 15 bases in between. The CDR3 consists of 14 residues. The CDR3 is CASSPGTGGYEQYF. The CDR3 coding sequence is TGTGCCAGCAGTCCCGGGACGGGTGGTTACGAGCAGTACTTC.

The chain carries TRBV9 and TRBJ2-5; D possibly uses TRBD1 or TRBD2 (5 bases each). CDR1 is SGDLS, CDR2 YYNGEE, per germline. This CDR3 has 16 amino acids. The ends were cut back, 4 bases at V and 1 base at J, with 17 bases in the middle. This CDR3 reads CASSMYGTTLQETQYF. CDR3 coding DNA: TGTGCCAGCAGCATGTACGGGACCACCCTCCAAGAGACCCAGTACTTC.

This clone was detected only once. CDR3 bases: TGTGCCACCAGCAGAGAGGCGGGGCGAGTTGAAGCTTTCTTT. Amino acids: CATSREAGRVEAFF. J is TRBJ1-1 and V is TRBV15, with TRBD1 as a possible D gene (5 bases). The CDR3 runs to 14 residues. With 0 bases removed from V and 7 bases from J, the gap between germline ends came to 12 bases. Per the germline V gene, CDR1 is LNHNV and CDR2 is YYDKDF (reference sequence).

This chain joins TRBV27 and TRBJ1-2; D uncertain. Germline-derived CDR1 and CDR2 are MNHEY and SMNVEV (reference sequence). The CDR3 runs 14 residues. V gave up 9 bases and J gave up 0 bases, with 14 bases separating them. CDR3: CASSRGGTNYGYTF. CDR3 nucleotides: TGTGCCAGTTCCCGAGGAGGGACTAACTATGGCTACACCTTC.

This chain connects TRBV10-1 to TRBJ2-6, with D possibly called TRBD1 or TRBD2 (6 bases each). The germline gives CDR1 WNHNN, CDR2 SYGVQD (reference sequence). Trimming took off 10 bases at V and 3 bases at J, with 16 bases between the two ends. The CDR3 runs to 15 residues. DNA of the CDR3: TGCGCCAAGGAACGCCGGGGGCATGGGGCCAACGTCCTGACTTTC. Translation: CAKERRGHGANVLTF.

The chain recombines TRBV7-3 with TRBJ1-2; D unclear. The V gene's germline CDR1 is SGHTA and CDR2 FQGTGA. The CDR3 has 13 residues. Deletions cut 3 bases from V and 6 bases from J, with 11 bases between. The CDR3 sequence is CASSFSDGNGYTF. The CDR3 DNA is TGTGCCAGCAGCTTCTCTGACGGCAATGGCTACACCTTC. Full variable domain (missing parts from reference TRBV7-3 and TRBJ1-2): GAGVSQTPSNKVTEKGKYVELRCDPISGHTALYWYRQSLGQGPEFLIYFQGTGAADDSGLPNDRFFAVRPEGSVSTLKIQRTERGDSAVYLCASSFSDGNGYTFGSGTRLTVV.

This CDR3 is CASRRTTGTGNTGELFF. CDR3 in DNA: TGTGCCAGCAGACGCACAACCGGGACAGGGAACACCGGGGAGCTGTTTTTT. This chain connects TRBV5-4 to TRBJ2-2; 8 bases are a match to TRBD1. Germline V gives CDR1 SGHNT, CDR2 YYREEE (reference sequence). The CDR3 is 17 amino acids. V was pared by 5 bases and J by 1 base, with 10 bases of the junction left unmatched.